A single sample gave rise to the 12 T cell receptor beta chains below, sequenced in a study of response to subunit inactivated influenza vaccine. TCRdb used MiXCR to reprocess the RT-PCR reads, holding one entry per CDR3 protein. The data hold about 520,000 distinct CDR3 sequences, with roughly 27% observed a single time. Sequencing used CD4+ T cells sorted from PBMCs, obtained roughly 5 days after vaccination. Source of these receptors: a man in his forties or fifties who received an inactivated influenza vaccine.

V gene TRBV20-1 combines with J gene TRBJ2-2; 10 bases align to TRBD2. The CDR3 is made up of 16 amino acids. In germline, CDR1 is DFQATT, CDR2 SNEGSKA (reference sequence). Germline trimming cut 6 bases from V and 4 bases from J; bases unmatched to any gene: 11. The CDR3 loop reads CSAKPPGLATTGELFF. CDR3 nucleotide sequence: TGCAGTGCAAAACCTCCGGGACTAGCGACCACCGGGGAGCTGTTTTTT.

This clonotype has a handful of counts. The chain employs TRBV29-1 and TRBJ2-5; D is perhaps TRBD2 (6 bases). This CDR3 has 13 amino acids. V was shortened by 7 bases and J by 1 base, with 13 bases between the two germline ends. CDR1 is SQVTM and CDR2 is ANQGSEA in the germline V gene. This chain's CDR3 is CSATPGSQETQYF. The CDR3 coding sequence is TGCAGCGCCACTCCCGGGAGCCAAGAGACCCAGTACTTC.

This clonotype was seen a handful of times. The chain recombines TRBV6-2 or TRBV6-3 with TRBJ2-7; D unclear. CDR1 and CDR2 (germline): MNHEY, SVGEGT. V gave up 4 bases and J gave up 3 bases, with 19 bases separating them. The CDR3 is 16 amino acids. The CDR3 loop reads CASSSSRTLRSYEQYF. For the CDR3, the DNA is TGTGCCAGCAGTTCATCCCGGACGCTCCGGAGCTACGAGCAGTACTTC.

The J gene is TRBJ1-1, the V gene TRBV29-1; D possibly corresponds to TRBD1 (6 bases). This CDR3 is 14 amino acids long. Between the trimmed V and J ends, which lost 0 bases and 6 bases, there was a span of 14 bases. CDR1 and CDR2 (germline): SQVTM, ANQGSEA. In nucleotides, the CDR3 is TGCAGCGTTGAAGACCCCCACAGGGCTTCTGAAGCTTTCTTT. As protein: CSVEDPHRASEAFF.

This clonotype was seen a handful of times. The rearrangement links TRBV7-9 to TRBJ2-7; unclear D gene. The V gene's germline CDR1 is SEHNR and CDR2 FQNEAQ (reference sequence). This CDR3 region has 17 residues. The V end lost 1 base, the J end lost 5 bases, and 21 bases lay between the germline ends. In DNA form, the CDR3 reads TGTGCCAGCAGCTTAGATAGGCGGCGGTATGGTGTCCACGAGCAGTACTTC. Translation: CASSLDRRRYGVHEQYF. The full variable domain, with the rest looked up from reference TRBV7-9 and TRBJ2-7, is DTGVSQNPRHKITKRGQNVTFRCDPISEHNRLYWYRQTLGQGPEFLTYFQNEAQLEKSRLLSDRFSAERPKGSFSTLEIQRTEQGDSAMYLCASSLDRRRYGVHEQYFGPGTRLTVT.

As regards this clonotype: One junction end disagrees with the germline gene, perhaps due to a read error. The chain links TRBV20-1 to TRBJ2-3; TRBD2 matches 7 bases. The length of the CDR3 is 16 residues. CDR1 is DFQATT and CDR2 is SNEGSKA in the germline V gene (reference sequence). Written as DNA, the CDR3 is TGCAGTGCTAGAGATTTTTCAGCGGGACGCACAGGTACGCAGTATTTT. This translates into CSARDFSAGRTGTQYF.

J is TRBJ2-7 and V is TRBV7-6; D gene ambiguous. The CDR3 runs 16 residues. Trimming shortened V by 6 bases and J by 1 base, and 19 bases separated the two germline ends. CDR1 is SGHVS, CDR2 FNYEAQ, per germline. CDR3 sequence reads: CASSPRAPRKSYEQYF. The DNA of the CDR3 is TGTGCCAGCAGTCCCCGGGCCCCGCGAAAGTCCTACGAGCAGTACTTC.

The V call is TRBV6-1, the J call TRBJ2-4; tentatively, D is TRBD1 (7 bases). In germline, CDR1 is MNHNS, CDR2 SASEGT. The CDR3 loop spans 15 amino acids. Trimming shortened V by 6 bases and J by 7 bases, and 19 bases separated the two germline ends. CDR3 sequence reads: CASSRESGQRNIQYF. CDR3 nucleotide sequence: TGTGCCAGCAGCCGGGAGTCGGGACAGAGGAACATTCAGTACTTC.

This clonotype was found a few times. The CDR3 DNA sequence: TGTGCCAGCAGCCCACGGGGTAGCCTACTCTACGAGCAGTACTTC. This encodes CASSPRGSLLYEQYF. The chain couples TRBV7-2 to TRBJ2-7, with D possibly being TRBD2 (5 bases). Trimming pared 5 bases from V and 3 bases from J, leaving 17 bases between. The CDR3 totals 15 residues. CDR1 and CDR2 from the germline V gene are SGHTA and FQGNSA.

This chain connects TRBV6-5 to TRBJ2-5, with 9 bases matching TRBD1. The CDR3 contains 15 residues. Per the germline V gene, CDR1 is MNHEY and CDR2 is SVGAGI. V shed 3 bases, J shed 5 bases, and the junction held 7 bases outside the gene matches. CDR3: CASSYGGTGRETQYF. The DNA of the CDR3 is TGTGCCAGCAGTTATGGCGGGACAGGGCGGGAGACCCAGTACTTC.

The chain uses TRBV19 and TRBJ2-7; no clear D gene. The germline V gene has CDR1 LNHDA and CDR2 SQIVND (reference sequence). The CDR3 runs 13 residues. Trimming shortened V by 4 bases and J by 2 bases, and 9 bases separated the two germline ends. CDR3 DNA: TGTGCCAGTAGTACACACAACACCTACGAGCAGTACTTC. Translated, it gives CASSTHNTYEQYF.

A few counts support this clonotype. The rearrangement joins TRBV28 to TRBJ2-5; 9 bases are shared with TRBD1. With 5 bases clipped from V and 5 bases from J, the junction kept 9 bases outside the gene matches. Germline lookup yields CDR1 MDHEN and CDR2 SYDVKM. The CDR3 is 15 amino acids. The CDR3 DNA is TGTGCCAGCAGTGGCCGGGACAGGGCGGTTGAGACCCAGTACTTC. Its protein product is CASSGRDRAVETQYF.